This TCR beta chain comes out of a study of CXCR3-negative and CXCR3-positive naive CD8 T cells. Points from the study as a whole: Hydrophobicity of TRB CDR3s was greater in CXCR3-positive naive cells than in CXCR3-negative naive cells. Upon cryopreservation, CXCR3 expression partially decreased, and most assays used fresh PBMCs.

Every CD8+ T cell subset underwent triplicate sorting at some 280,000 cells apiece. TRB cDNA was prepared as libraries by UMI-labeled 5' RACE. From the 5' RACE reads, TCRdb lists one entry per CDR3 protein and no DNA. This repertoire includes roughly 110,000 distinct CDR3 sequences. Remarks on this clonotype: Its target is unknown.

CDR3 length: 13 residues. Germline V lookup: CDR1 SQVTM, CDR2 ANQGSEA. The sample taken for sequencing was naive CXCR3+ CD8+ T cells from blood. Subset meaning: CD45RO-CCR7+CD27+CD95- naive CD8+ T cells expressing CXCR3 (TNR3+). This clonotype was obtained from a human donor in good health. Some clones in this sample may be carry-over from other donors' samples. The chain has TRBV29-1 and TRBJ2-3. CDR3 sequence: CSVGQDDTDTQYF.